This T cell receptor beta chain derives from a study of T cell changes during pregnancy in multiple sclerosis. Trimming shortened V by 4 bases and J by 1 base, and 8 bases separated the two germline ends. The CDR3 is 14 residues long. Germline V gene data show CDR1 as LNHDA and CDR2 as SQIVND (reference sequence). Clones were read by immunoSEQ multiplex PCR, and TCRdb kept only the in-frame ones, dropping some. The sample contains more than 85,000 clones, 90% to 95% of which appear only once. The chain uses TRBV19 and TRBJ2-1, with D possibly matching TRBD1 (6 bases). The sequences come from peripheral blood, collected after pregnancy. This receptor was taken from a female donor in good health, enrolled as a control in a pregnancy study. For the CDR3, the DNA is TGTGCCAGTAGTACCGACAGGTCCTACAATGAGCAGTTCTTC. Its translation is CASSTDRSYNEQFF.